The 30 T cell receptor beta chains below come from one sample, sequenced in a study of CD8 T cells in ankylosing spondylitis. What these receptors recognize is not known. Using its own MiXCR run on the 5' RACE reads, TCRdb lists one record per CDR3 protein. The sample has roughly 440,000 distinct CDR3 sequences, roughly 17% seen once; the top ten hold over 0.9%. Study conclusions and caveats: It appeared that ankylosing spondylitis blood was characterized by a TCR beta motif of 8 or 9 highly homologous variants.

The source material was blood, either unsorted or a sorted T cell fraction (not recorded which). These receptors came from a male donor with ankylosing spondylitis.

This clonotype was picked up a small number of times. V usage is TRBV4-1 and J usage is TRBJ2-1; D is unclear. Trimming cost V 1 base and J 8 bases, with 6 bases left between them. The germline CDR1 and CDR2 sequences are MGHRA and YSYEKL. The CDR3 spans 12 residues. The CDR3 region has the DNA TGCGCCAGCAGCCAAGTGGATCATGAGCAGTTCTTC. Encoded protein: CASSQVDHEQFF.

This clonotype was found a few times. For the CDR3, the DNA is TGTGCCAGCAGTTTAGGGTGGGTAGAAGGTAGCAATCAGCCCCAGCATTTT. This codes for CASSLGWVEGSNQPQHF. The chain joins TRBV12-3 or TRBV12-4 to TRBJ1-5; D call uncertain. The CDR3 totals 17 residues. V lost 1 base and J lost 0, with 13 bases in between.

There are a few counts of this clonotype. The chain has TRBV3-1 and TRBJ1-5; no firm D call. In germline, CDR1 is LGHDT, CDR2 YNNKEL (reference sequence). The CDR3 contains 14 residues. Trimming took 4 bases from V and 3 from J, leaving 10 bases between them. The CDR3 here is CASSPRDPNQPQHF. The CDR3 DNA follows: TGTGCCAGCAGCCCCCGGGATCCCAATCAGCCCCAGCATTTT.

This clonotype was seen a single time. In nucleotides, the CDR3 is TGCGCCAGCAGCTTGGACGCAGGGGCCACAGATACGCAGTATTTT. This codes for CASSLDAGATDTQYF. V and J are TRBV5-1 and TRBJ2-3; possibly TRBD1 for D (6 bases). The CDR3 length is 15 residues. Germline V gene sequence: CDR1 SGHRS, CDR2 YFSETQ. Trimming shortened V by 0 bases and J by 2 bases, and 10 bases separated the two germline ends.

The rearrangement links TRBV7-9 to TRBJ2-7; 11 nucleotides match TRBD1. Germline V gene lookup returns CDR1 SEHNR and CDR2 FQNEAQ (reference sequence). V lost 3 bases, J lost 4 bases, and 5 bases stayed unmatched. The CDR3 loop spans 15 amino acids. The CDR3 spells CASSFRTGGTYEQYF. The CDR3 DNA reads TGTGCCAGCAGCTTCAGGACAGGGGGCACGTACGAGCAGTACTTC.

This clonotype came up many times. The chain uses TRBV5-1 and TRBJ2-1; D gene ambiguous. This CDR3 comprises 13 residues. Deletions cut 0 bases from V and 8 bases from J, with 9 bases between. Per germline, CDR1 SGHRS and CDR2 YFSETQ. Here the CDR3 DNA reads TGCGCCAGCAGCTTGGCCACGGAGCATGAGCAGTTCTTC. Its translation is CASSLATEHEQFF.

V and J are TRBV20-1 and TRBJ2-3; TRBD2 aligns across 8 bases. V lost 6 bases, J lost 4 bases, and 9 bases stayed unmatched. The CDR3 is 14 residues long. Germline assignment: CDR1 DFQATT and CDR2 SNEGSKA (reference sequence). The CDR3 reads CSATRGGQADTQYF. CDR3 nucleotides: TGCAGTGCCACTCGGGGGGGCCAAGCAGATACGCAGTATTTT.

DNA of the CDR3: TGTGCCAGCAAACAGTTCAAAACCGGGGAGCTGTTTTTT. Translating it yields CASKQFKTGELFF. The gene calls are TRBV2 and TRBJ2-2, with unresolved D. The CDR3 sequence is 13 residues long. Between the trimmed V and J ends, which lost 7 bases and 5 bases, there was a span of 11 bases. CDR1 is SNHLY and CDR2 is FYNNEI in the germline V gene. Complete variable domain (other parts from reference TRBV2 and TRBJ2-2): EPEVTQTPSHQVTQMGQEVILRCVPISNHLYFYWYRQILGQKVEFLVSFYNNEISEKSEIFDDQFSVERPDGSNFTLKIRSTKLEDSAMYFCASKQFKTGELFFGEGSRLTVL.

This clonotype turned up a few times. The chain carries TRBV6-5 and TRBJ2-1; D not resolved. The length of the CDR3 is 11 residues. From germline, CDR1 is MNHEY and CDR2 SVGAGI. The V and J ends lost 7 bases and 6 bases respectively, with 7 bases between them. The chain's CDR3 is CASKQINEQFF. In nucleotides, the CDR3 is TGTGCCAGCAAACAAATCAATGAGCAGTTCTTC.

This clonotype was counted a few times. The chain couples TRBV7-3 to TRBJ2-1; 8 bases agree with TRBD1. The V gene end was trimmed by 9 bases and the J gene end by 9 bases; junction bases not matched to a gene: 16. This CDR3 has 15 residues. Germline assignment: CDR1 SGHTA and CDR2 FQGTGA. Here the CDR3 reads CASRQGPNLGGEQFF. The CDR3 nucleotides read TGTGCCAGTCGACAGGGGCCTAACCTTGGTGGTGAGCAGTTCTTC.

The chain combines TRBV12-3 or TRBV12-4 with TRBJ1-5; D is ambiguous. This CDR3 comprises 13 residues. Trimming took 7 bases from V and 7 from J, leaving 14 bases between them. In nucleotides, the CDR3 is TGTGCCAGCACCCAGCGGGTACGACAGCCCCAGCATTTT. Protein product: CASTQRVRQPQHF.

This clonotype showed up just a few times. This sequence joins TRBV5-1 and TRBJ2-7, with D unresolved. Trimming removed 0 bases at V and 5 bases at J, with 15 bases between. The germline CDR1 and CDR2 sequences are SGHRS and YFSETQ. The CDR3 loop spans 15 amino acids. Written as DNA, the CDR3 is TGCGCCAGCAGCTTGGAATCGGGCCCATCACACGAGCAGTACTTC. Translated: CASSLESGPSHEQYF. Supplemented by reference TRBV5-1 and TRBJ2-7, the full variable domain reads KAGVTQTPRYLIKTRGQQVTLSCSPISGHRSVSWYQQTPGQGLQFLFEYFSETQRNKGNFPGRFSGRQFSNSRSEMNVSTLELGDSALYLCASSLESGPSHEQYFGPGTRLTVT.

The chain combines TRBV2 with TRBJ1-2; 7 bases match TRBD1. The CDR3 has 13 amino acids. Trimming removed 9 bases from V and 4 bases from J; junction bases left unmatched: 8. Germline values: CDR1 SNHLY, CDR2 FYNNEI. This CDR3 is CASTRQGTYGYTF. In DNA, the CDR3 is TGTGCCAGTACCCGACAGGGCACCTATGGCTACACCTTC. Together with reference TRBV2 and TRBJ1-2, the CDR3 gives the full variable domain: EPEVTQTPSHQVTQMGQEVILRCVPISNHLYFYWYRQILGQKVEFLVSFYNNEISEKSEIFDDQFSVERPDGSNFTLKIRSTKLEDSAMYFCASTRQGTYGYTFGSGTRLTVV.

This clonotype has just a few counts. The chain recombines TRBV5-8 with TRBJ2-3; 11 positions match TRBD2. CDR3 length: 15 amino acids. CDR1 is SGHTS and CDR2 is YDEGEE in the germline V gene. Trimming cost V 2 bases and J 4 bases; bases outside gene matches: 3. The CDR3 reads CASSLLAGASDTQYF. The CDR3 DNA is TGTGCCAGCAGCTTACTAGCGGGAGCATCAGATACGCAGTATTTT. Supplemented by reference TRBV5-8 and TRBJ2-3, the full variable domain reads EAGVTQSPTHLIKTRGQQATLRCSPISGHTSVYWYQQALGLGLQFLLWYDEGEERNRGNFPPRFSGRQFPNYSSELNVNALELEDSALYLCASSLLAGASDTQYFGPGTRLTVL.

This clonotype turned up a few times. In DNA, the CDR3 is TGCAGTGCTCGACAGGGAGATAATTCACCCCTCCACTTT. It codes for CSARQGDNSPLHF. This sequence joins TRBV20-1 and TRBJ1-6; 7 positions match TRBD1. Trimming cost V 5 bases and J 5 bases; bases outside gene matches: 3. Germline loops: CDR1 DFQATT, CDR2 SNEGSKA (reference sequence). The CDR3 sequence is 13 residues long.

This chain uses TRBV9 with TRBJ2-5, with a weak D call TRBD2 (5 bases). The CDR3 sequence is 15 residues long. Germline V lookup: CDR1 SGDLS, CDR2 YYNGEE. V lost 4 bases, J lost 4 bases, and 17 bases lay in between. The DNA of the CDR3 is TGTGCCAGCAGCCCCAACCCCAGCGGCCGAGAGACCCAGTACTTC. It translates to CASSPNPSGRETQYF.

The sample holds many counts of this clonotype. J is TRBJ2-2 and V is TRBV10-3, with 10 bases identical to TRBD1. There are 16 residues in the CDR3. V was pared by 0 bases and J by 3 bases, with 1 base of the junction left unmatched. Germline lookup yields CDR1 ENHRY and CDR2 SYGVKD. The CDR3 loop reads CAISESGTGDTGELFF. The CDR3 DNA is TGTGCCATCAGTGAGTCCGGGACAGGGGACACCGGGGAGCTGTTTTTT.

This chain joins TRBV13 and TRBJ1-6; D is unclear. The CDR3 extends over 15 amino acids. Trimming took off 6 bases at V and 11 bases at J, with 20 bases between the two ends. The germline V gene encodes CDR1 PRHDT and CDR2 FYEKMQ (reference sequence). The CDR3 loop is CASSSPDGDFAPLHF. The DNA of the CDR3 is TGTGCCAGCAGTTCCCCCGACGGTGATTTCGCACCCCTCCACTTT.

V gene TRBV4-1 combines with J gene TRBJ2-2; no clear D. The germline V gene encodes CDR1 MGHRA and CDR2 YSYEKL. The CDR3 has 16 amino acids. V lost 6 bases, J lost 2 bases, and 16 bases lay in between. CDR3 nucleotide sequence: TGCGCCAGCAGTCGATCCGGTGAAAGAAACACCGGGGAGCTGTTTTTT. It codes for CASSRSGERNTGELFF.

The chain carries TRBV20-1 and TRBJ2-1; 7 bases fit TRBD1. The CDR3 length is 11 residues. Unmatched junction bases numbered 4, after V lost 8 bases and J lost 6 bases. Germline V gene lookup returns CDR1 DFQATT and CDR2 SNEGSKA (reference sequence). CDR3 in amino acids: CSQGQINEQFF. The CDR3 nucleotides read TGCAGTCAGGGACAGATCAATGAGCAGTTCTTC.

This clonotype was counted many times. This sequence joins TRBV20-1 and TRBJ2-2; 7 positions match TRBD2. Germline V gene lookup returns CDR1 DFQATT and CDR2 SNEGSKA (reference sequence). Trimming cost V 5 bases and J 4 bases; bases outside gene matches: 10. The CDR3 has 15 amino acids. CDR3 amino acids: CSAHNSAGRTGELFF. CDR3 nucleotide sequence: TGCAGTGCTCACAATTCAGCGGGACGCACCGGGGAGCTGTTTTTT.

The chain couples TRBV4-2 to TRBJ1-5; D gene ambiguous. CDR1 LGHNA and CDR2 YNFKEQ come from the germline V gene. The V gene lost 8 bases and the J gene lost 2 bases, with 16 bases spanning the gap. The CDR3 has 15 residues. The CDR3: CASAPQALGNQPQHF. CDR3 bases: TGTGCCAGCGCGCCTCAGGCCCTCGGCAATCAGCCCCAGCATTTT.

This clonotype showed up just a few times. CDR3 DNA sequence: TGTGCCAGCAAGGGCAGACAATACAATGAGCAGTTCTTC. Its protein is CASKGRQYNEQFF. This chain connects TRBV2 to TRBJ2-1; D not resolved. Germline CDR1 and CDR2: SNHLY and FYNNEI. Trimming removed 7 bases from V and 4 bases from J, with 11 bases in between. The CDR3 contains 13 residues.

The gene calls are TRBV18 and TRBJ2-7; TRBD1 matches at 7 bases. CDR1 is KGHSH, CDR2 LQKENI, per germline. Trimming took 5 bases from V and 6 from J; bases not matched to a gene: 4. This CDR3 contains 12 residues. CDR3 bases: TGTGCCAGCTCAATTGACAGGGTCGAGCAGTACTTC. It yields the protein CASSIDRVEQYF.

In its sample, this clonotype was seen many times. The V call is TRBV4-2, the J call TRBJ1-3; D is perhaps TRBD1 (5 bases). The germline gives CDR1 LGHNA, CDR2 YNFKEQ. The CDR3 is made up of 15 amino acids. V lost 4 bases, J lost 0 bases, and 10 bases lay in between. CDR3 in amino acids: CASSPGLSSGNTIYF. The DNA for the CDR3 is TGTGCCAGCAGCCCGGGACTTAGCTCTGGAAACACCATATATTTT.

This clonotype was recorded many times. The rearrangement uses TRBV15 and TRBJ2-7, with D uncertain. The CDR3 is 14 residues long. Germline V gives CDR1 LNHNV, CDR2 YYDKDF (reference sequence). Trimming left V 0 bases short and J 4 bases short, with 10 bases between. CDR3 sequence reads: CATSRDLVGYEQYF. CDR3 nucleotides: TGTGCCACCAGCAGAGATCTTGTAGGGTACGAGCAGTACTTC. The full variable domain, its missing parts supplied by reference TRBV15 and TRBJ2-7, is DAMVIQNPRYQVTQFGKPVTLSCSQTLNHNVMYWYQQKSSQAPKLLFHYYDKDFNNEADTPDNFQSRRPNTSFCFLDIRSPGLGDTAMYLCATSRDLVGYEQYFGPGTRLTVT.

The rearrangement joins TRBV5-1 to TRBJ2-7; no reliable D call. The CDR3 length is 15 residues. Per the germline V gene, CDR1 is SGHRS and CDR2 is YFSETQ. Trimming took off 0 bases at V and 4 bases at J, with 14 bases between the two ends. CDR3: CASSLASYSGYEQYF. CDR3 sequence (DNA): TGCGCCAGCAGCTTGGCTTCGTACTCCGGGTACGAGCAGTACTTC.

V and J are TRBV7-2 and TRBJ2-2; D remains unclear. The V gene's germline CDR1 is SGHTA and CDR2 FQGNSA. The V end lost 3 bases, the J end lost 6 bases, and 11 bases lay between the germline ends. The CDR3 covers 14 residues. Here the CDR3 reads CASSLLGGPGELFF. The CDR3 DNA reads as TGTGCCAGCAGCTTGCTCGGTGGCCCCGGGGAGCTGTTTTTT.

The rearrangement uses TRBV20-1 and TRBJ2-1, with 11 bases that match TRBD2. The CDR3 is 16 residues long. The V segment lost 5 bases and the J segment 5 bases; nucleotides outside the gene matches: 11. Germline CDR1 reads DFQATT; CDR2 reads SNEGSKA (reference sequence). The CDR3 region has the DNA TGCAGTGCTCCAGGGGTAACTAGCGGGAGAAACAATGAGCAGTTCTTC. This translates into CSAPGVTSGRNNEQFF.

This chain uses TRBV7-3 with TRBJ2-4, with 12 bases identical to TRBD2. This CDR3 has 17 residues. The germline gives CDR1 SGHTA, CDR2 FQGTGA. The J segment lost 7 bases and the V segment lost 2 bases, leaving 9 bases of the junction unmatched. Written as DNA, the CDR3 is TGTGCCAGCAGCTTATCGGCTAGCGGGGGGGCCAGGAACATTCAGTACTTC. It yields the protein CASSLSASGGARNIQYF.